A selection of T cell receptor beta chains follows, all from one sample in a study of blood T cell repertoires in COVID-19. Only in-frame clones appear in the TCRdb table, and some are missing; sequencing was by immunoSEQ multiplex PCR. The sample shows some 150,000 clones, around 80% of them seen only once. What was sequenced was peripheral blood. These receptors were obtained from a woman in her forties or fifties with acute or convalescent COVID-19. CDR3s include the opening cysteine and the closing phenylalanine or tryptophan. D genes are given only for firm matches. Size values are once, few and many counts, or a class for expanded clones, and some rows have none.

v_call,clone_size,d_call,j_call,cdr3_aa,cdr3_nt
TRBV27,.,.,TRBJ1-4,CASSRTVQLEKLFF,TGTGCCAGCAGTAGGACAGTACAGTTAGAAAAACTGTTTTTT
TRBV7-2,few,TRBD2,TRBJ2-4,CASSTRSGGTAKNIQYF,TGTGCCAGCAGCACCCGTAGCGGGGGGACGGCCAAAAACATTCAGTACTTC
TRBV6-5,once,TRBD1,TRBJ2-7,CASSYAGQAYEQYF,TGTGCCAGCAGTTACGCGGGACAGGCCTACGAGCAGTACTTC
TRBV29-1,.,TRBD1,TRBJ1-4,CSVGAGTGFEKLFF,TGCAGCGTAGGAGCCGGGACAGGGTTCGAAAAACTGTTTTTT
TRBV3-1/TRBV3-2,.,.,TRBJ2-5,CASSQFGGPETQYF,TGTGCCAGCAGCCAATTCGGGGGACCGGAGACCCAGTACTTC
TRBV12-3/TRBV12-4,.,.,TRBJ1-1,CASSGQGNTEAFF,TGTGCCAGCAGTGGGCAGGGGAACACTGAAGCTTTCTTT
TRBV5-6,.,TRBD1,TRBJ1-6,CASSTRGQGYSPLHF,TGTGCCAGCAGCACCAGGGGACAGGGATATTCACCCCTCCACTTT
TRBV7-2,.,.,TRBJ2-2,CASSLRAGEGTGELFF,TGTGCCAGCAGCTTAAGGGCAGGGGAGGGGACCGGGGAGCTGTTTTTT
TRBV7-9,.,TRBD1,TRBJ2-1,CASSRTGGIGNEQFF,TGTGCCAGCAGCCGTACAGGGGGCATAGGCAATGAGCAGTTCTTC
TRBV19,.,.,TRBJ1-1,CASSLRENTEAFF,TGTGCCAGTAGTCTCAGGGAGAACACTGAAGCTTTCTTT
TRBV24-1,.,TRBD2,TRBJ2-1,CATSDAGTSAGNEQFF,TGTGCCACCAGTGACGCCGGGACTAGCGCGGGTAATGAGCAGTTCTTC
TRBV16,.,.,TRBJ1-2,CASSQSADLEGYTF,TGTGCCAGCAGCCAATCGGCGGATCTAGAAGGCTACACCTTC
TRBV11-2,.,.,TRBJ1-4,CASTSPHGGAYCEKLFF,TGTGCCAGCACCTCTCCACATGGAGGGGCTTATTGTGAAAAACTGTTTTTT
TRBV3-1/TRBV3-2,.,TRBD2,TRBJ2-7,CASRKLMTSGAYEQYF,TGTGCCAGCAGAAAGTTGATGACTAGCGGGGCTTACGAGCAGTACTTC
TRBV29-1,.,TRBD1,TRBJ1-1,CSVEGDRGTEAFF,TGCAGCGTTGAAGGGGACAGGGGGACTGAAGCTTTCTTT
TRBV20-1,.,TRBD1,TRBJ1-6,CSAGDRANSPLHF,TGCAGTGCTGGTGACAGGGCGAATTCACCCCTCCACTTT
TRBV25-1,.,.,TRBJ1-3,CASSGTGSNTIYF,TGTGCCAGCAGTGGCACAGGGTCAAACACCATATATTTT
TRBV18,.,.,TRBJ2-1,CASSPPLGHYNEQFF,TGTGCCAGCTCACCCCCACTAGGGCACTACAATGAGCAGTTCTTC
TRBV2,.,.,TRBJ1-5,CASSDSRVGNQPQHF,TGTGCCAGCAGTGACAGCAGGGTGGGCAATCAGCCCCAGCATTTT
TRBV7-2,.,.,TRBJ1-1,CASSPWLTEAFF,TGTGCCAGCAGTCCCTGGCTTACTGAAGCTTTCTTT
TRBV27,.,.,TRBJ2-3,CASSWAGLQADTQYF,TGTGCCAGCAGTTGGGCGGGGCTCCAAGCAGATACGCAGTATTTT
TRBV28,.,.,TRBJ2-5,CASRWGGAQETQYF,TGTGCCAGCAGATGGGGCGGGGCCCAAGAGACCCAGTACTTC
TRBV18,.,.,TRBJ1-1,CASSPLENTEAFF,TGTGCCAGCTCACCATTAGAGAACACTGAAGCTTTCTTT
TRBV19,.,.,TRBJ1-5,CASSIEGPQHF,TGTGCCAGTAGTATTGAGGGGCCCCAGCATTTT
TRBV6-5,.,.,TRBJ2-7,CASSYSLDSSYEQYF,TGTGCCAGCAGTTACTCATTGGACAGCTCCTACGAGCAGTACTTC
TRBV2,few,.,TRBJ2-7,CASSERGFFEQYF,TGTGCCAGCAGTGAACGGGGATTTTTCGAGCAGTACTTC
TRBV30,.,TRBD1,TRBJ1-1,CAWSKGTGARTVGAFF,TGTGCCTGGAGTAAGGGGACAGGGGCTAGAACGGTCGGAGCTTTCTTT
TRBV5-5,.,TRBD1,TRBJ1-2,CASSPTGGLDYGYTF,TGTGCCAGCAGCCCCACAGGGGGCTTGGATTATGGCTACACCTTC
TRBV4-3,once,TRBD2,TRBJ2-3,CASSQDSLAGIQDTQYF,TGCGCCAGCAGCCAAGATAGCCTAGCGGGGATTCAGGATACGCAGTATTTT
TRBV7-2,few,TRBD1,TRBJ1-1,CASSFKGAGTEAFF,TGTGCCAGCAGCTTCAAGGGGGCCGGAACTGAAGCTTTCTTT
TRBV15,.,TRBD1,TRBJ2-3,CATSRARTGADTDTQYF,TGTGCCACCAGCAGAGCTCGGACAGGGGCGGACACAGATACGCAGTATTTT
TRBV19,.,TRBD2,TRBJ2-1,CASSIGGGGASNEQFF,TGTGCCAGTAGTATAGGAGGCGGGGGGGCTAGCAATGAGCAGTTCTTC
TRBV9,.,TRBD2,TRBJ2-3,CASSASGGLSDTQYF,TGTGCCAGCAGCGCAAGCGGGGGTCTGTCAGATACGCAGTATTTT
TRBV5-1,.,TRBD2,TRBJ2-7,CASSIGLAGTYEQYF,TGCGCCAGCAGCATCGGACTAGCGGGGACCTACGAGCAGTACTTC
TRBV7-2,.,.,TRBJ2-5,CASSLSSTTGETQYF,TGTGCCAGCAGCTTATCTTCTACTACGGGAGAGACCCAGTACTTC
TRBV7-8,.,.,TRBJ1-1,CASSPAVQGWGTEAFF,TGTGCCAGCAGCCCAGCCGTCCAGGGTTGGGGCACTGAAGCTTTCTTT
TRBV27,.,.,TRBJ1-5,CASSFPIPRVRQPQHF,TGTGCCAGCAGTTTCCCAATCCCCCGGGTGCGACAGCCCCAGCATTTT
TRBV6-5,.,.,TRBJ1-3,CASSWRGSGNTIYF,TGTGCCAGCAGTTGGCGGGGGTCAGGAAACACCATATATTTT
TRBV5-1,.,TRBD1,TRBJ1-2,CASSLVTGDGAGYTF,TGCGCCAGCAGCTTGGTTACAGGGGATGGGGCTGGCTACACCTTC
TRBV28,.,TRBD1,TRBJ1-5,CASTGTVNQPQHF,TGTGCCAGCACGGGGACAGTCAATCAGCCCCAGCATTTT
TRBV28,.,TRBD2,TRBJ2-1,CASIAAGRYNEQFF,TGTGCCAGCATTGCAGCGGGGAGATATAATGAGCAGTTCTTC
TRBV15,.,TRBD1,TRBJ1-5,CATSRAAGQVVNQPQHF,TGTGCCACCAGCAGAGCCGCAGGACAGGTGGTCAATCAGCCCCAGCATTTT
TRBV4-1,.,TRBD1,TRBJ2-2,CASSPEQGADTGELFF,TGCGCCAGCAGCCCGGAACAGGGGGCCGACACCGGGGAGCTGTTTTTT
TRBV3-1/TRBV3-2,.,.,TRBJ1-2,CASRPTGGNYGYTF,TGTGCCAGCAGACCCACGGGGGGAAACTATGGCTACACCTTC
TRBV7-2,.,TRBD1,TRBJ1-2,CASSLAPGGGYGYTF,TGTGCCAGCAGCTTAGCGCCAGGGGGCGGCTATGGCTACACCTTC
TRBV10-3,.,TRBD1,TRBJ2-3,CAISVGQGAGDTQYF,TGTGCCATCAGTGTCGGACAGGGGGCTGGAGATACGCAGTATTTT
TRBV5-1,.,TRBD1,TRBJ1-6,CASSLQGDSPLHF,TGCGCCAGCAGCTTACAGGGGGATTCACCCCTCCACTTT
TRBV30,.,.,TRBJ1-3,CAWSEPRVGNTIYF,TGTGCCTGGAGCGAACCCCGGGTTGGAAACACCATATATTTT
TRBV28,few,.,TRBJ1-1,CASSLGGGFHTEAFF,TGTGCCAGCAGTTTAGGGGGAGGGTTTCACACTGAAGCTTTCTTT
TRBV19,.,.,TRBJ1-5,CASSRVGSNQPQHF,TGTGCCAGTAGCAGGGTTGGGAGCAATCAGCCCCAGCATTTT
TRBV7-2,.,.,TRBJ2-2,CASSLQSGSTGELFF,TGTGCCAGCAGCTTACAGTCGGGGAGCACCGGGGAGCTGTTTTTT
TRBV27,.,.,TRBJ1-1,CASSWTVNTEAFF,TGTGCCAGCAGTTGGACAGTGAACACTGAAGCTTTCTTT
TRBV7-3,.,.,TRBJ2-7,CARYIHEQYF,TGTGCCAGGTACATCCACGAGCAGTACTTC